This TCR beta chain derives from a study of radiation and T cells in renal cell carcinoma. Clones were read by immunoSEQ multiplex PCR, and TCRdb kept only the in-frame ones, dropping some. The sample lists tens of thousands of clones; 40% to 55% were seen once. Study-wide results and caveats: From baseline, blood top tumor clonotypes peaked at 2 weeks post-radiation. Compared with controls, irradiated tumors had more, larger dominant CDR3 motifs.

Treatment in this sample: 15 Gy SBRT to primary tumor, nephrectomy 4 weeks later. Turning to this clone: The antigen remains undetermined.

Trimming left V 0 bases short and J 3 bases short, with 13 bases between. The CDR3 runs 15 residues. Germline CDR1 and CDR2: SGHRS and YFSETQ. Sample: tumor tissue, taken from a patient whose treatment included radiotherapy and nephrectomy. This chain links TRBV5-1 with TRBJ2-7; TRBD1 might be the D (5 bases). The source is a woman between 45 and 60 years old with renal cell carcinoma. The chain's CDR3 is CASSLGAGMDYEQYF. Written as DNA, the CDR3 is TGCGCCAGCAGCTTGGGGGCAGGGATGGACTACGAGCAGTACTTC. The full variable domain, its missing parts supplied by reference TRBV5-1 and TRBJ2-7, is KAGVTQTPRYLIKTRGQQVTLSCSPISGHRSVSWYQQTPGQGLQFLFEYFSETQRNKGNFPGRFSGRQFSNSRSEMNVSTLELGDSALYLCASSLGAGMDYEQYFGPGTRLTVT.